Sequencing of this T cell receptor (beta chain) was carried out in a study of early T cells in non-severe SARS-CoV-2 infection. Overall study: The study sequenced bulk RNA from unsorted whole blood, with chains unpaired. General study results and limits: Comparison of clonotypes with VDJdb favored anti-spike CD8 responses while missing private and CD4 specificities.

This clonotype was seen only a few times. Its antigen is unknown. Between the trimmed V and J ends, which lost 6 bases and 4 bases, there was a span of 10 bases. This CDR3 region has 13 residues. The library protocol tagged individual cDNA molecules with unique molecular identifiers. One entry per CDR3 protein results from TCRdb running MiXCR on the 5' RACE reads. This table has 50,000 to 65,000 distinct CDR3 sequences, about 12% appearing once. Input material: whole blood. This TCR came from an adult who was a healthcare worker with PCR-confirmed SARS-CoV-2 infection or an uninfected control (not recorded which). The genes are TRBV12-3 or TRBV12-4 and TRBJ1-3, with D perhaps matching TRBD1 (6 bases). The CDR3 sequence is CASSTGQGNTIYF. The CDR3 DNA reads TGTGCCAGCAGCACCGGACAGGGAAACACCATATATTTT.